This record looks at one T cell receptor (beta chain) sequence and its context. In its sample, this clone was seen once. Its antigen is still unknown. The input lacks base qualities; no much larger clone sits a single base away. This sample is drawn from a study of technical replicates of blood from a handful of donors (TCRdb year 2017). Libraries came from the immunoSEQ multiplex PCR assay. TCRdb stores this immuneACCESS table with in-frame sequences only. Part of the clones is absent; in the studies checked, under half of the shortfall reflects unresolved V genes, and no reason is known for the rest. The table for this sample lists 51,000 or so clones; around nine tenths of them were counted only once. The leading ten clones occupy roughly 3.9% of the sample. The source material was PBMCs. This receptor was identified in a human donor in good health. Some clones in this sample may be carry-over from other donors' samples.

The sequence in DNA is TGTGCCAGCAGTAAGGGACAGGGTAATGAAAAACTGTTTTTT. Its product reads: CASSKGQGNEKLFF. The chain uses TRBV25-1 and TRBJ1-4; TRBD1 matches 9 bases in the middle. V is pruned by 5 bases and J by 4 bases, leaving 2 bases of the junction without a gene match. The CDR3 measures 14 amino acids from cysteine to phenylalanine. Of all the DNA, just the CDR3 is kept, 42 bases in frame from base 1. CDR1 and CDR2, per the germline V gene, are MGHDK and SYGVNS.